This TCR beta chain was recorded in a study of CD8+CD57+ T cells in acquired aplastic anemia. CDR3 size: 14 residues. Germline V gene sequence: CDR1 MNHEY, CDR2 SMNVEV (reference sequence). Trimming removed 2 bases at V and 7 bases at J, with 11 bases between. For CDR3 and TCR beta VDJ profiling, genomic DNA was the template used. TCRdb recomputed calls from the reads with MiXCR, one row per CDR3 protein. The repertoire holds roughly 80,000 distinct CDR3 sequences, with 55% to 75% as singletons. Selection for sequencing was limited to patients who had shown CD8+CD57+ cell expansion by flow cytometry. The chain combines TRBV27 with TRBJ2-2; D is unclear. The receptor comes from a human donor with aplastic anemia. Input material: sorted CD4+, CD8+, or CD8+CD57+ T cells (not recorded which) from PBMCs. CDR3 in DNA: TGTGCCAGCAGTTTACCGTCAGTAGGCGGGGAGCTGTTTTTT. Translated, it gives CASSLPSVGGELFF.